This is a list of T cell receptor beta chains from one sample in a study of blood T cell repertoires in COVID-19. Sequenced by immunoSEQ multiplex PCR; TCRdb stores in-frame clones only, minus some. The table shows about 200,000 clones, with roughly 83% occurring only once. The sequenced sample consisted of PBMCs or T cells enriched from blood (not recorded which). The receptors come from a man in his forties with acute COVID-19. The CDR3 runs from the conserved cysteine through the conserved F or W. The order of the fields is D gene, J gene, clone size, V gene, CDR3 protein, CDR3 DNA. A D gene is named only where the DNA matches it firmly. Only some rows state a clone size, as once, few, many or a class for expanded clones.

D: TRBD1; J: TRBJ1-5; size: -; V: TRBV28; CDR3: CASSPTGVTNQPQHF; DNA: TGTGCCAGCAGCCCGACAGGGGTCACCAATCAGCCCCAGCATTTT
D: -; J: TRBJ2-4; size: -; V: TRBV4-3; CDR3: CASSGQDYKNIQYF; DNA: TGCGCCAGCAGCGGTCAGGACTATAAAAACATTCAGTACTTC
D: TRBD1; J: TRBJ2-2; size: -; V: TRBV6-1; CDR3: CASSGLGTGEAGELFF; DNA: TGTGCCAGCAGTGGACTGGGGACAGGGGAGGCCGGGGAGCTGTTTTTT
D: -; J: TRBJ2-7; size: -; V: TRBV4-1; CDR3: CASSQERGLARVEQYF; DNA: TGCGCCAGCAGCCAAGAGCGGGGGCTAGCAAGGGTCGAGCAGTACTTC
D: -; J: TRBJ1-1; size: once; V: TRBV19; CDR3: CASSIGTNTEAFF; DNA: TGTGCCAGTAGTATCGGGACTAACACTGAAGCTTTCTTT
D: TRBD1; J: TRBJ1-1; size: -; V: TRBV29-1; CDR3: CSGGGQANTEAFF; DNA: TGCAGCGGGGGCGGACAGGCGAACACTGAAGCTTTCTTT
D: -; J: TRBJ1-1; size: -; V: TRBV10-1; CDR3: CASSDPTGIAFF; DNA: TGCGCCAGCAGTGACCCGACAGGAATTGCTTTCTTT
D: -; J: TRBJ2-1; size: -; V: TRBV2; CDR3: CAGVTDLASEQFF; DNA: TGTGCCGGGGTAACGGACCTAGCGAGTGAGCAGTTCTTC
D: -; J: TRBJ2-3; size: -; V: TRBV5-1; CDR3: CASQTGASDTQYF; DNA: TGCGCCAGCCAGACAGGTGCTTCAGATACGCAGTATTTT
D: TRBD1; J: TRBJ1-1; size: -; V: TRBV28; CDR3: CASSFLTGGTEAFF; DNA: TGTGCCAGCAGTTTTCTGACAGGGGGCACTGAAGCTTTCTTT
D: TRBD2; J: TRBJ2-7; size: -; V: TRBV29-1; CDR3: CSALGGFSYEQYF; DNA: TGCAGCGCCCTCGGGGGGTTTTCCTACGAGCAGTACTTC
D: -; J: TRBJ1-2; size: -; V: TRBV27; CDR3: CASSFRTNADGYTF; DNA: TGTGCCAGCAGTTTTCGGACAAATGCGGATGGCTACACCTTC
D: TRBD1; J: TRBJ2-1; size: -; V: TRBV28; CDR3: CASTGVNYNEQFF; DNA: TGTGCCAGTACAGGGGTAAACTACAATGAGCAGTTCTTC
D: TRBD1; J: TRBJ2-7; size: -; V: TRBV28; CDR3: CASRPRDRGAHEQYF; DNA: TGTGCCAGCAGACCCAGGGACAGGGGCGCCCACGAGCAGTACTTC
D: -; J: TRBJ1-5; size: few; V: TRBV6-2/TRBV6-3; CDR3: CASSYSRVESQPQHF; DNA: TGTGCCAGCAGTTACTCGAGAGTTGAGTCACAGCCCCAGCATTTT
D: TRBD1; J: TRBJ1-2; size: -; V: TRBV28; CDR3: CASNQGQGSYGYTF; DNA: TGTGCCAGCAATCAAGGACAGGGATCCTATGGCTACACCTTC
D: TRBD2; J: TRBJ2-1; size: -; V: TRBV7-9; CDR3: CASRRPGLAGGREQFF; DNA: TGTGCCAGCCGCAGACCGGGACTAGCGGGAGGGAGGGAGCAGTTCTTC
D: TRBD1; J: TRBJ1-2; size: few; V: TRBV24-1; CDR3: CATSDLSGGDGYTF; DNA: TGTGCCACCAGTGATTTGTCAGGGGGCGATGGCTACACCTTC
D: TRBD1; J: TRBJ1-2; size: few; V: TRBV6-5; CDR3: CASSQSRDRPYGYTF; DNA: TGTGCCAGCAGTCAATCCCGGGACAGGCCGTATGGCTACACCTTC
D: -; J: TRBJ2-3; size: -; V: TRBV27; CDR3: CASSFRTASTDTQYF; DNA: TGTGCCAGCAGTTTTCGGACAGCTAGCACAGATACGCAGTATTTT